The 5 T cell receptor beta chains below were found in one sample sequenced in a study of control samples from healthy donors and cancer patients. The protocol was immunoSEQ multiplex PCR, while the TCRdb copy is restricted to in-frame clones and leaves out a portion. The data contain 140,000 to 150,000 clones, 80% to 95% of them singletons. Sequenced input: blood. These receptors were collected from a man younger than 35 in good health.

A few counts support this clone. Germline and junction disagree at one end, which may indicate a read error. The chain recombines TRBV12-3 or TRBV12-4 with TRBJ2-1, with no clear D. This CDR3 has 11 amino acids. This CDR3 reads CASNRYDEQFF. The CDR3 DNA sequence: TGTGCCAGCAATCGCTACGATGAGCAGTTCTTC.

As regards this clone: The junction does not match germline at one end; this may be a read error. The CDR3 here is CVSSQAYRDRGGRAFF. The CDR3 DNA reads TGTGTCAGCAGCCAAGCATACCGGGACAGGGGAGGACGGGCTTTCTTT. This chain links TRBV14 with TRBJ1-1; 10 bases agree with TRBD1. This CDR3 region has 16 residues. The germline V gene encodes CDR1 SGHDN and CDR2 FVKESK. Full variable domain (missing parts from reference TRBV14 and TRBJ1-1): EAGVTQFPSHSVIEKGQTVTLRCDPISGHDNLYWYRRVMGKEIKFLLHFVKESKQDESGMPNNRFLAERTGGTYSTLKVQPAELEDSGVYFCVSSQAYRDRGGRAFFGQGTRLTVV.

This clone was seen more than once but under ten times. J is TRBJ1-1 and V is TRBV14; D gene ambiguous. This CDR3 contains 14 residues. Germline V gives CDR1 SGHDN, CDR2 FVKESK. V was pared by 3 bases and J by 3 bases, with 11 bases between. The CDR3 is CASSQGRGYTEAFF. CDR3 DNA sequence: TGTGCCAGCAGCCAGGGTAGAGGGTACACTGAAGCTTTCTTT.

J is TRBJ2-7 and V is TRBV4-1; TRBD1 matches 11 bases. Germline-derived CDR1 and CDR2 are MGHRA and YSYEKL. Trimming at V came to 4 bases and at J to 3 bases, leaving 2 bases not matched to a gene. This CDR3 comprises 14 residues. The CDR3 protein is CASSPGTGGYEQYF. CDR3 DNA sequence: TGCGCCAGCAGCCCGGGGACAGGGGGCTACGAGCAGTACTTC.

The chain recombines TRBV28 with TRBJ1-5, with D uncertain. The CDR3 runs 13 residues. Germline CDR1 reads MDHEN; CDR2 reads SYDVKM. The V end lost 6 bases, the J end lost 6 bases, and 12 bases lay between the germline ends. The CDR3 DNA is TGTGCCAGCAGAGAAGATCCAATTCAGCCCCAGCATTTT. Protein sequence: CASREDPIQPQHF.